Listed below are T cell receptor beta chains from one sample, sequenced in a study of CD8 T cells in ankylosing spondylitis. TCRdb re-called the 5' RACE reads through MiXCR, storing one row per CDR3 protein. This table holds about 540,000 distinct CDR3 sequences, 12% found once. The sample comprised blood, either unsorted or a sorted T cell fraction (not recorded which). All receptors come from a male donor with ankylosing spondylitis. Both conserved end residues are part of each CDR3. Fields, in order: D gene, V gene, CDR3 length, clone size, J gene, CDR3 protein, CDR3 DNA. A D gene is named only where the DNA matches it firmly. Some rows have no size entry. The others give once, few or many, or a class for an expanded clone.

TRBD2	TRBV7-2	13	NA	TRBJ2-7	CASSFATSGKQYF	TGTGCCAGCAGCTTTGCGACTAGCGGGAAGCAGTACTTC
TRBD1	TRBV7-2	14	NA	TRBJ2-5	CASSLESRGETQYF	TGTGCCAGCAGCTTAGAGTCCAGGGGGGAGACCCAGTACTTC
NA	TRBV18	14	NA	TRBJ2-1	CASSPSIGDNEQFF	TGTGCCAGCTCACCATCTATCGGAGACAATGAGCAGTTCTTC
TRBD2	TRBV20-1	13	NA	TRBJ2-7	CSAPTSGGREQYF	TGCAGTGCCCCCACTAGCGGGGGGAGAGAGCAGTACTTC
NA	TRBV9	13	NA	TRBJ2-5	CASTERMGETQYF	TGTGCCAGCACCGAGAGAATGGGGGAGACCCAGTACTTC
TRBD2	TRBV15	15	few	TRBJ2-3	CATSRAAGGPDTQYF	TGTGCCACCAGCAGAGCAGCGGGAGGGCCAGATACGCAGTATTTT
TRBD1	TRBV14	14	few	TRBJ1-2	CASSGGQGRDGYTF	TGTGCCAGCAGCGGAGGACAGGGAAGGGATGGCTACACCTTC
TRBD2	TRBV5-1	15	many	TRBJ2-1	CASSSGLASYNEQFF	TGCGCCAGCAGCTCGGGACTAGCGAGCTACAATGAGCAGTTCTTC
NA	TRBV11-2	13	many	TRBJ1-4	CASSFGRAEKLFF	TGTGCCAGCAGCTTCGGCAGGGCTGAAAAACTGTTTTTT
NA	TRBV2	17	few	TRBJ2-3	CASSDPRSSASTDTQYF	TGTGCCAGCAGTGATCCCCGCTCTAGCGCTAGCACAGATACGCAGTATTTT
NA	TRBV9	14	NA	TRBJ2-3	CASSVDSPPDTQYF	TGTGCCAGCAGCGTAGATTCCCCCCCAGATACGCAGTATTTT
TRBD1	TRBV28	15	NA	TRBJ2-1	CASSLLGQGVGEQFF	TGTGCCAGCAGTTTATTGGGACAGGGGGTCGGTGAGCAGTTCTTC
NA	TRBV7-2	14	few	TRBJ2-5	CASSDRGPRETQYF	TGTGCCAGCAGCGATCGGGGGCCCCGTGAGACCCAGTACTTC
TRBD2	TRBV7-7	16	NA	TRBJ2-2	CASSFSSGMDTGELFF	TGTGCCAGCAGTTTTAGTAGCGGGATGGACACCGGGGAGCTGTTTTTT
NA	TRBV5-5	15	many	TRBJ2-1	CASTQRGYIGYEQFF	TGTGCCAGCACCCAACGGGGTTACATCGGGTATGAGCAGTTCTTC
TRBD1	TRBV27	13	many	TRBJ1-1	CASSPMTGTEAFF	TGTGCCAGCAGTCCTATGACAGGGACTGAAGCTTTCTTT
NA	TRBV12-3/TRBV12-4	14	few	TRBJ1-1	CPSSLGHQNTEAFF	TGTCCCAGCAGTTTGGGACACCAGAACACTGAAGCTTTCTTT
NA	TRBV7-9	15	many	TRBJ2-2	CASSLRQSNTGELFF	TGTGCCAGCAGCTTGAGACAGTCGAACACCGGGGAGCTGTTTTTT
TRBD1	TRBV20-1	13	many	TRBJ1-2	CSATPGQGYGYTF	TGCAGTGCTACCCCGGGACAGGGGTATGGCTACACCTTC
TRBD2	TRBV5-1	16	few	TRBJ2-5	CASSLGTSGRVETQYF	TGCGCCAGCAGCTTGGGGACTAGCGGGAGGGTCGAGACCCAGTACTTC
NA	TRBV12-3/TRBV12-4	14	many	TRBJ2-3	CASSLLGGTDTQYF	TGTGCCAGCAGTTTACTAGGGGGCACAGATACGCAGTATTTT
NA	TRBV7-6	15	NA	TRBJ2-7	CASSPRLSSNYEQYF	TGTGCCAGCAGTCCTCGCCTCAGCTCCAACTACGAGCAGTACTTC
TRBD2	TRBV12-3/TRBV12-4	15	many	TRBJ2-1	CASTPTSGTWNEQFF	TGTGCCAGCACACCTACTAGCGGGACTTGGAATGAGCAGTTCTTC
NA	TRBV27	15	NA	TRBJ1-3	CASSFAGGSGNTIYF	TGTGCCAGCAGTTTTGCCGGGGGCTCTGGAAACACCATATATTTT
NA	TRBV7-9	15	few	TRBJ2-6	CASSPQGLGANVLTF	TGTGCCAGCAGCCCCCAGGGGCTTGGGGCCAACGTCCTGACTTTC
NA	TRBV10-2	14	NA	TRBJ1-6	CASSIDRANSPLHF	TGCGCCAGCAGTATCGATAGGGCAAATTCACCCCTCCACTTT
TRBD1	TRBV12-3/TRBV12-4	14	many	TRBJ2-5	CASSDRGRIETQYF	TGTGCCAGCAGCGACAGGGGGCGCATAGAGACCCAGTACTTC
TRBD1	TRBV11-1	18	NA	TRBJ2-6	CASSLRTGEGSGANVLTF	TGTGCCAGCAGCCTAAGGACAGGGGAAGGCTCTGGGGCCAACGTCCTGACTTTC
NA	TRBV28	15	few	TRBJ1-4	CASSPPGEGNEKLFF	TGTGCCAGCAGTCCACCCGGGGAGGGAAATGAAAAACTGTTTTTT
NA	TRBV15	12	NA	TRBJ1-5	CATSRDSATQHF	TGTGCCACCAGCAGAGATTCGGCCACCCAGCATTTT
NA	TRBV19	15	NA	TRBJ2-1	CASSPRDSSYNEQFF	TGTGCCAGTAGTCCAAGGGACTCCTCCTACAATGAGCAGTTCTTC
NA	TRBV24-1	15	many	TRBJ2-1	CATSDPITGMNEQFF	TGTGCCACCAGTGATCCAATTACAGGGATGAATGAGCAGTTCTTC
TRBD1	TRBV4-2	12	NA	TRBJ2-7	CASSLDRDEQYF	TGTGCCAGCAGTCTCGACAGGGACGAGCAGTACTTC